The entry below describes one T cell receptor beta chain. V was clipped by 4 bases and J by 5 bases, with 16 bases between them. Germline-derived CDR1 and CDR2 are SGHNT and YYREEE (reference sequence). CDR3 length equals 15 residues. The data originate from a study of cytomegalovirus exposure and HLA in healthy donors. The PCR ran on 60 Vbeta and 13 Jbeta primers. Sequenced by immunoSEQ multiplex PCR; TCRdb stores in-frame clones only, minus some. The table lists fewer than 300,000 clones, roughly 80% of them singletons. The receptor's source is a girl under 10 years old in good health and CMV-seronegative. This chain links TRBV5-4 with TRBJ2-1; TRBD2 might be the D (6 bases). The sequenced sample consisted of PBMCs. Here the CDR3 reads CASSPEWRADNEQFF. The CDR3 DNA reads as TGTGCCAGCAGCCCCGAGTGGAGGGCAGACAATGAGCAGTTCTTC. Full variable domain (outside the CDR3, taken from reference TRBV5-4 and TRBJ2-1): ETGVTQSPTHLIKTRGQQVTLRCSSQSGHNTVSWYQQALGQGPQFIFQYYREEENGRGNFPPRFSGLQFPNYSSELNVNALELDDSALYLCASSPEWRADNEQFFGPGTRLTVL.